Shown below are 20 T cell receptor beta chains from a single sample sequenced in a study of Ad26.COV2.S vaccination and SARS-CoV-2 variants. Assay used: immunoSEQ multiplex PCR; TCRdb lists only in-frame clones, some missing. The sample has around 320,000 clones; 85% to 90% are singletons. Treatment specified: around 19 received Ad26.COV2.S at low or high dose, single or two shots; about 5 received placebo; per-sample allocation not given. Sampling happened 63 days after the first vaccine or placebo injection. Here the sequenced sample was peripheral blood, taken in a trial of Ad26.COV2.S vaccine versus placebo. The receptors stem from a person aged 18-60 years who received the Ad26.COV2.S COVID-19 vaccine or a placebo.

This clone appeared a few times. The J gene is TRBJ2-2, the V gene TRBV30; the match to TRBD1 covers 7 bases. Germline CDR1 GTSNPN, CDR2 SVGIG (reference sequence). The trim removed 2 bases at V and 6 bases at J, leaving 9 bases unmatched. The CDR3 is made up of 15 amino acids. The CDR3 bases are TGTGCCTGGAGTTCGAGGGGGCTAAGGGCCGGGGAGCTGTTTTTT. Translated, it gives CAWSSRGLRAGELFF.

The V call is TRBV5-1, the J call TRBJ2-5, with TRBD1 identical over 7 bases. The CDR3 contains 13 residues. J was trimmed by 4 bases and V by 5 bases; bases with no gene match: 5. Germline V CDR1 and CDR2: SGHRS, YFSETQ. CDR3 in DNA: TGCGCCAGCAGACAGGGGCTGTTAGAGACCCAGTACTTC. This codes for CASRQGLLETQYF.

This clone was counted ten times or more. This chain joins TRBV14 and TRBJ1-6; D is uncertain. V was cut by 0 bases and J by 7 bases, with 10 bases left in between. Per germline, CDR1 SGHDN and CDR2 FVKESK. CDR3 length: 15 residues. In DNA form, the CDR3 reads TGTGCCAGCAGCCAAGATCAGACGGGGAATTCACCCCTCCACTTT. Translating gives CASSQDQTGNSPLHF.

V gene TRBV2 combines with J gene TRBJ2-2, with 10 positions matching TRBD2. The germline V gene has CDR1 SNHLY and CDR2 FYNNEI. This CDR3 contains 16 residues. Losses at the gene ends were 2 bases for V and 3 bases for J; bases not matched to a gene: 3. CDR3 protein: CASSELAGGDTGELFF. The CDR3 DNA sequence: TGTGCCAGCAGTGAATTAGCGGGGGGTGACACCGGGGAGCTGTTTTTT.

This rearrangement joins TRBV18 to TRBJ2-7; D gene unclear. Trimming took 0 bases from V and 0 from J, leaving 3 bases between them. CDR3 length: 13 amino acids. Per the germline V gene, CDR1 is KGHSH and CDR2 is LQKENI. The CDR3 DNA follows: TGTGCCAGCTCACCACCGACCTCCTACGAGCAGTACTTC. Amino acids: CASSPPTSYEQYF. The whole variable domain, remainder taken from reference TRBV18 and TRBJ2-7, is NAGVMQNPRHLVRRRGQEARLRCSPMKGHSHVYWYRQLPEEGLKFMVYLQKENIIDESGMPKERFSAEFPKEGPSILRIQQVVRGDSAAYFCASSPPTSYEQYFGPGTRLTVT.

The rearrangement joins TRBV7-2 to TRBJ1-6; D is undetermined. V was shortened by 5 bases and J by 8 bases, with 10 bases between the two germline ends. Per the germline V gene, CDR1 is SGHTA and CDR2 is FQGNSA. The CDR3 runs to 13 residues. Here the CDR3 reads CASSIFRDSPLHF. The DNA for the CDR3 is TGTGCCAGCAGCATATTTAGGGATTCACCCCTCCACTTT.

The chain has TRBV7-6 and TRBJ2-1, with a tentative D call TRBD2 (7 bases). Trimming cost V 7 bases and J 7 bases, with 23 bases left between them. Germline V CDR1 and CDR2: SGHVS, FNYEAQ. There are 16 residues in the CDR3. The CDR3 region has the DNA TGTGCCAGCACCCCCACCCTGGGGGGGGGCATAAATGAGCAGTTCTTC. It specifies CASTPTLGGGINEQFF.

The chain uses TRBV4-2 and TRBJ2-5; TRBD2 agrees at 12 bases. The germline gives CDR1 LGHNA, CDR2 YNFKEQ. The CDR3 is 16 residues long. With 1 base clipped from V and 1 base from J, the junction kept 1 base outside the gene matches. The CDR3 DNA sequence: TGTGCCAGCAGCCAAGCACTAGCGGGGGGCCAAGAGACCCAGTACTTC. The encoded protein is CASSQALAGGQETQYF.

The rearrangement joins TRBV6-5 to TRBJ2-5, with D possibly TRBD2 on 6 matching bases. Per the germline V gene, CDR1 is MNHEY and CDR2 is SVGAGI. This CDR3 has 13 residues. V lost 2 bases and J lost 12, with 16 bases in between. The CDR3 coding sequence is TGTGCCAGCAGTTACACCCCCCCGGGGGTAGAGTACTTC. Its protein product is CASSYTPPGVEYF.

The chain has TRBV7-2 and TRBJ1-2; D is unresolved. CDR3 length: 14 amino acids. V lost 1 base and J 7 bases, leaving 13 bases between the germline ends. CDR1 is SGHTA, CDR2 FQGNSA, per germline. The CDR3 DNA reads as TGTGCCAGCAGCTTAGATGTCAGCTTTAGTGGCTACACCTTC. Encoded protein: CASSLDVSFSGYTF.

This sequence joins TRBV9 and TRBJ2-2; 10 nucleotides match TRBD2. Germline V gene lookup returns CDR1 SGDLS and CDR2 YYNGEE. The junction had 5 bases not matched to a gene; V was cut back by 6 bases and J by 3 bases. CDR3 length: 15 residues. CDR3 DNA: TGTGCCAGCAAGAAGCGGGGGGGCGACACCGGGGAGCTGTTTTTT. Its translation is CASKKRGGDTGELFF.

The chain combines TRBV2 with TRBJ2-1, with D possibly TRBD1 on 5 matching bases. CDR3 length: 13 residues. CDR1 SNHLY and CDR2 FYNNEI come from the germline V gene. V lost 4 bases, J lost 6 bases, and 10 bases lay in between. This CDR3 reads CASSVSRGNEQFF. Written as DNA, the CDR3 is TGTGCCAGCAGTGTTAGTAGGGGCAATGAGCAGTTCTTC. The whole variable domain, filled in from reference TRBV2 and TRBJ2-1, reads EPEVTQTPSHQVTQMGQEVILRCVPISNHLYFYWYRQILGQKVEFLVSFYNNEISEKSEIFDDQFSVERPDGSNFTLKIRSTKLEDSAMYFCASSVSRGNEQFFGPGTRLTVL.

The rearrangement uses TRBV11-1 and TRBJ2-5, with 10 bases that match TRBD2. The germline V gene encodes CDR1 SGHAT and CDR2 FQDESV (reference sequence). With V trimmed by 2 bases and J by 1 base, 4 bases remained unmatched. The CDR3 consists of 16 residues. CDR3 coding DNA: TGTGCCAGCAGCTTAAGGCTAGCGGGGGCCCAAGAGACCCAGTACTTC. This translates into CASSLRLAGAQETQYF.

This chain uses TRBV6-6 with TRBJ1-2; D ambiguous. The CDR3 consists of 16 residues. V was shortened by 2 bases and J by 3 bases, with 16 bases between the two germline ends. CDR1 MNHNY and CDR2 SVGAGI come from the germline V gene (reference sequence). The CDR3 sequence: CASSYARDTEDYGYTF. In DNA form, the CDR3 reads TGTGCCAGCAGTTACGCTCGAGACACAGAAGACTATGGCTACACCTTC.

V and J are TRBV4-3 and TRBJ2-1, with a weak D call TRBD2 (6 bases). V lost 1 base to trimming and J lost 7 bases, with 14 bases between them. This CDR3 spans 15 amino acids. Germline assignment: CDR1 LGHNA and CDR2 YSLEER. CDR3 bases: TGCGCCAGCAGCCAAGGACTAGTCGGTAGGAATGAGCAGTTCTTC. As protein: CASSQGLVGRNEQFF.

The J gene is TRBJ1-2, the V gene TRBV6-1; D is unclear. This CDR3 is built from 11 residues. Germline CDR1 is MNHNS and CDR2 is SASEGT. The ends were cut back, 3 bases at V and 7 bases at J, with 6 bases in the middle. The CDR3 here is CASSDLGGYTF. For the CDR3, the DNA is TGTGCCAGCAGTGATTTAGGTGGCTACACCTTC.

The chain employs TRBV4-1 and TRBJ1-1; D is undetermined. CDR1 is MGHRA, CDR2 YSYEKL, per germline. The V gene lost 4 bases and the J gene lost 5 bases, with 8 bases spanning the gap. The CDR3 consists of 12 residues. CDR3 region: CASSRGGTEAFF. The CDR3 coding sequence is TGCGCCAGCAGCCGCGGAGGTACTGAAGCTTTCTTT.

The chain carries TRBV4-3 and TRBJ1-1, with D unresolved. V shed 7 bases and J shed 0 bases, with 12 bases lying between them. The germline CDR1 and CDR2 sequences are LGHNA and YSLEER. The length of the CDR3 is 14 residues. The CDR3 nucleotides read TGCGCCAGCAAGTCGGGCCAGCTGAACACTGAAGCTTTCTTT. Translation gives CASKSGQLNTEAFF.

This clone has only one observation. Written as DNA, the CDR3 is TGTGCCAGCAGCGCCCAGACTAGCGGCGCCTACGAGCAGTACTTC. This gives the protein CASSAQTSGAYEQYF. J is TRBJ2-7 and V is TRBV9; 9 nucleotides align to TRBD2. Germline V gene sequence: CDR1 SGDLS, CDR2 YYNGEE. The CDR3 has 15 amino acids. V dropped 3 bases and J dropped 2; count of bases not matched to a gene: 6.

The chain links TRBV28 to TRBJ1-3; D is undetermined. Per the germline V gene, CDR1 is MDHEN and CDR2 is SYDVKM. The CDR3 runs 15 residues. V was cut by 7 bases and J by 3 bases, with 16 bases left in between. The DNA of the CDR3 is TGTGCCAGCATCCGGCGTTCCGGAATTGGAAACACCATATATTTT. Translating it yields CASIRRSGIGNTIYF.